This T cell receptor beta chain came from a study of shared clonotypes between healthy human individuals. Assay: immunoSEQ multiplex PCR; the TCRdb copy retains only in-frame clones and omits some. The sample includes 850,000 to 1,200,000 clones, around 74% of them seen just once. The CDR3 covers 14 residues. V was cut by 4 bases and J by 7 bases, with 17 bases left in between. CDR1 SGHNT and CDR2 YYREEE come from the germline V gene (reference sequence). Sequenced material: memory CD4+ T cells sorted from blood. The sample's subset: CD45RA-negative fraction. The chain employs TRBV5-4 and TRBJ1-2; the D gene is possibly TRBD1 (6 bases). The sequence derives from a man aged 18-30 years in good health. In nucleotides, the CDR3 is TGTGCCAGCAGCGGCCGTGGGGGGGCTCTTGGCTACACCTTC. Protein product: CASSGRGGALGYTF.